Below are 20 T cell receptor beta chains sequenced from a single sample in a study of shared clonotypes between healthy human individuals. Using immunoSEQ multiplex PCR, the repertoire was profiled, and TCRdb retains in-frame clones only, with some absent. The sample has about 330,000 clones; around 72% are singletons. Material for sequencing was memory CD4+ T cells sorted from blood. Subset denoted: CD45RA-negative fraction. These receptors were collected from a man aged 25-45 years in good health.

This chain uses TRBV18 with TRBJ1-3, with 12 bases aligning to TRBD1. The CDR3 is 16 amino acids. Per the germline V gene, CDR1 is KGHSH and CDR2 is LQKENI. Trimming removed 3 bases from V and 4 bases from J; junction bases left unmatched: 4. The CDR3 region is CASSPAGQGAGNTIYF. CDR3 DNA: TGTGCCAGCTCACCGGCGGGACAGGGGGCAGGAAACACCATATATTTT.

V gene TRBV14 combines with J gene TRBJ2-3; the D gene is possibly TRBD2 (6 bases). The CDR3 contains 15 residues. Germline-derived CDR1 and CDR2 are SGHDN and FVKESK. Trimming stripped 1 base from V and 5 bases from J, with 13 bases between. CDR3 amino acids: CASSQAGRRVDTQYF. DNA for the CDR3: TGTGCCAGCAGCCAAGCGGGCCGGAGGGTAGATACGCAGTATTTT. Full variable domain (rest looked up from reference TRBV14 and TRBJ2-3): EAGVTQFPSHSVIEKGQTVTLRCDPISGHDNLYWYRRVMGKEIKFLLHFVKESKQDESGMPNNRFLAERTGGTYSTLKVQPAELEDSGVYFCASSQAGRRVDTQYFGPGTRLTVL.

This clone was seen a handful of times. The V and J genes are TRBV7-3 and TRBJ2-1, with D maybe TRBD2 (5 bases). CDR1 and CDR2 (germline): SGHTA, FQGTGA. The V gene lost 2 bases and the J gene lost 0 bases, with 11 bases spanning the gap. The CDR3 spans 16 residues. CDR3 nucleotides: TGTGCCAGCAGCTTAGATTCCGCGGGCTCCTACAATGAGCAGTTCTTC. Translation gives CASSLDSAGSYNEQFF. The full variable domain, its missing parts supplied by reference TRBV7-3 and TRBJ2-1, is GAGVSQTPSNKVTEKGKYVELRCDPISGHTALYWYRQSLGQGPEFLIYFQGTGAADDSGLPNDRFFAVRPEGSVSTLKIQRTERGDSAVYLCASSLDSAGSYNEQFFGPGTRLTVL.

CDR3 coding DNA: TGTGCCAGCTCTGAGGGGGCTGGTGGAGATACGCAGTATTTT. Encoded protein: CASSEGAGGDTQYF. The rearrangement links TRBV7-7 to TRBJ2-3; 7 nucleotides line up with TRBD1. Germline CDR1 is SSHAT and CDR2 is FNYEAQ (reference sequence). The CDR3 is made up of 14 amino acids. After removal of 8 bases from V and 5 bases from J, the junction contained 10 bases not matched to a gene.

This clone occurred a few times. The CDR3, as DNA: TGCAGCGTTGCAAGGACTACCACAGATACGCAGTATTTT. As protein: CSVARTTTDTQYF. The rearrangement links TRBV29-1 to TRBJ2-3; maybe TRBD2 (6 bases). Germline lookup yields CDR1 SQVTM and CDR2 ANQGSEA. The CDR3 is 13 amino acids. V was clipped by 4 bases and J by 2 bases, with 10 bases between them.

This chain joins TRBV5-6 and TRBJ2-2; no reliable D call. With 0 bases removed from V and 5 bases from J, the gap between germline ends came to 14 bases. CDR3 length: 16 residues. CDR1 is SGHDT and CDR2 is YYEEEE in the germline V gene. The CDR3 bases are TGTGCCAGCAGCTTGGTTAGTGGGCCCGGTACCGGGGAGCTGTTTTTT. Protein sequence: CASSLVSGPGTGELFF.

This chain connects TRBV6-6 to TRBJ1-1, with 11 bases identical to TRBD1. V dropped 4 bases and J dropped 5; count of bases not matched to a gene: 9. The CDR3 is made up of 16 amino acids. The germline V gene encodes CDR1 MNHNY and CDR2 SVGAGI (reference sequence). The CDR3: CASSFRTGGKLTEAFF. DNA for the CDR3: TGTGCCAGCAGTTTCAGGACAGGGGGCAAGTTAACTGAAGCTTTCTTT.

V usage is TRBV10-3 and J usage is TRBJ1-5, with no clear D. The CDR3 is made up of 14 amino acids. The germline V gene has CDR1 ENHRY and CDR2 SYGVKD. The V end was cut by 4 bases, the J end by 1 base, with 8 bases between. The CDR3 protein is CAISGGSSNQPQHF. As DNA, the CDR3 is TGTGCCATCAGTGGGGGTAGCAGCAATCAGCCCCAGCATTTT.

This rearrangement joins TRBV7-6 to TRBJ2-3; D might be TRBD2 (6 bases). The germline V and J ends were trimmed by 1 base and 4 bases, with 15 bases remaining between them. Germline CDR1 reads SGHVS; CDR2 reads FNYEAQ. This CDR3 contains 16 residues. The CDR3 here is CASSLGGLANADTQYF. In nucleotides, the CDR3 is TGTGCCAGCAGCTTAGGCGGTCTAGCGAATGCAGATACGCAGTATTTT.

The J gene is TRBJ1-4, the V gene TRBV4-1; unclear D gene. Trimming stripped 4 bases from V and 4 bases from J, with 13 bases between. The CDR3 is 15 residues long. The V gene's germline CDR1 is MGHRA and CDR2 YSYEKL. CDR3 nucleotides: TGCGCCAGCAGCCCCTCGGACGGGAATAATGAAAAACTGTTTTTT. Encoded protein: CASSPSDGNNEKLFF.

This clone was counted only a few times. This sequence joins TRBV15 and TRBJ2-6; D is unresolved. Germline V gene lookup returns CDR1 LNHNV and CDR2 YYDKDF (reference sequence). V lost 0 bases and J lost 0, with 9 bases in between. This CDR3 is 17 amino acids long. The CDR3: CATSRDWLSSGANVLTF. The DNA for the CDR3 is TGTGCCACCAGCAGAGATTGGCTAAGCTCTGGGGCCAACGTCCTGACTTTC. The full variable domain, completed using reference TRBV15 and TRBJ2-6, is DAMVIQNPRYQVTQFGKPVTLSCSQTLNHNVMYWYQQKSSQAPKLLFHYYDKDFNNEADTPDNFQSRRPNTSFCFLDIRSPGLGDTAMYLCATSRDWLSSGANVLTFGAGSRLTVL.

The CDR3 DNA reads as TGTGCCAGCAGCCCTAGCGGGGGTGAGCAGTTCTTC. Protein: CASSPSGGEQFF. The chain employs TRBV11-3 and TRBJ2-1; TRBD2 matches at 10 bases. The CDR3 covers 12 residues. With V trimmed by 5 bases and J by 9 bases, 1 base remained unmatched. Germline CDR1 is SGHNT and CDR2 is YENEEA.

DNA of the CDR3: TGCAGTGGTCTGGGGGGATACGAGCAGTACTTC. It specifies CSGLGGYEQYF. The J gene is TRBJ2-7, the V gene TRBV20-1; a possible D gene is TRBD2 (6 bases). V shed 7 bases and J shed 4 bases, with 11 bases lying between them. From germline, CDR1 is DFQATT and CDR2 SNEGSKA (reference sequence). The CDR3 covers 11 residues.

Remarks on this clone: This clone may be a read error of a much larger clone one base away. The same CDR3 also results from other DNA sequences found in this sample. V usage is TRBV2 and J usage is TRBJ2-2, with 7 bases identical to TRBD2. V lost 8 bases and J lost 3; bases outside the gene matches: 6. Germline V CDR1 and CDR2: SNHLY, FYNNEI. This CDR3 is 14 amino acids long. CDR3 nucleotides: TGTGCCAGCGGAATGGGGGGGGACACCGGGGAGCTGTTTTTT. This encodes CASGMGGDTGELFF.

Here the CDR3 DNA reads TGTGCCAGCAGTGTGGGCGGGAGAACCACCTCCTACAATGAGCAGTTCTTC. Translation: CASSVGGRTTSYNEQFF. The rearrangement uses TRBV6-4 and TRBJ2-1; 7 bases line up with TRBD2. With 4 bases clipped from V and 0 bases from J, the junction kept 9 bases outside the gene matches. The CDR3 sequence is 17 residues long. The germline V gene encodes CDR1 MRHNA and CDR2 SNTAGT.

The rearrangement joins TRBV5-5 to TRBJ1-3; D is ambiguous. The CDR3 loop spans 15 amino acids. The germline CDR1 and CDR2 sequences are SGHKS and YYEKEE (reference sequence). The V and J ends lost 0 bases and 1 base respectively, with 8 bases between them. The CDR3 nucleotides read TGTGCCAGCAGCTTGGACCCGGGATCTGGAAACACCATATATTTT. Translation gives CASSLDPGSGNTIYF. Filled out from reference TRBV5-5 and TRBJ1-3, the complete variable domain reads DAGVTQSPTHLIKTRGQQVTLRCSPISGHKSVSWYQQVLGQGPQFIFQYYEKEERGRGNFPDRFSARQFPNYSSELNVNALLLGDSALYLCASSLDPGSGNTIYFGEGSWLTVV.

V and J are TRBV12-5 and TRBJ2-1; TRBD2 agrees at 10 bases. The CDR3 contains 17 residues. Germline V CDR1 and CDR2: LGHNT, FRNRAP. The ends lost 4 bases at V and 4 bases at J; junction bases unmatched: 10. The CDR3 here is CASGSGSGRPGYNEQFF. CDR3 in DNA: TGTGCTAGTGGTTCGGGTAGCGGGAGGCCGGGATACAATGAGCAGTTCTTC. Full variable domain (missing parts from reference TRBV12-5 and TRBJ2-1): DARVTQTPRHKVTEMGQEVTMRCQPILGHNTVFWYRQTMMQGLELLAYFRNRAPLDDSGMPKDRFSAEMPDATLATLKIQPSEPRDSAVYFCASGSGSGRPGYNEQFFGPGTRLTVL.

The genes are TRBV29-1 and TRBJ2-2, with D hard to call. Germline values: CDR1 SQVTM, CDR2 ANQGSEA. CDR3 length: 14 amino acids. The V end was cut by 1 base, the J end by 1 base, with 7 bases between. The DNA for the CDR3 is TGCAGCGTTGAAGCGACACTGAACACCGGGGAGCTGTTTTTT. This codes for CSVEATLNTGELFF.

The V call is TRBV5-1, the J call TRBJ2-3, with 8 bases aligning to TRBD2. Germline lookup yields CDR1 SGHRS and CDR2 YFSETQ. With 7 bases clipped from V and 6 bases from J, the junction kept 10 bases outside the gene matches. The CDR3 is made up of 14 amino acids. The CDR3 region has the DNA TGCGCCAGCTCGGCTAGCGGGTGGGGGGATACGCAGTATTTT. Protein: CASSASGWGDTQYF.

The chain joins TRBV5-4 to TRBJ2-1, with a possible D match to TRBD1 (5 bases). The CDR3 loop spans 17 amino acids. V gave up 3 bases and J gave up 6 bases, with 22 bases separating them. The germline gives CDR1 SGHNT, CDR2 YYREEE (reference sequence). CDR3 loop: CASSSIKTVAGSNEQFF. DNA of the CDR3: TGTGCCAGCAGCTCGATTAAGACAGTGGCCGGATCCAATGAGCAGTTCTTC. Based on the CDR3 plus reference TRBV5-4 and TRBJ2-1, the full variable domain is ETGVTQSPTHLIKTRGQQVTLRCSSQSGHNTVSWYQQALGQGPQFIFQYYREEENGRGNFPPRFSGLQFPNYSSELNVNALELDDSALYLCASSSIKTVAGSNEQFFGPGTRLTVL.